This TCR beta chain was retrieved from a study of OX40 agonist ivuxolimab in advanced cancers. This table comes from immunoSEQ multiplex PCR, and its TCRdb copy is limited to in-frame clones, with some not included. In the table there are 55,000 to 70,000 clones, approximately 82% of which are singletons. General study results and limits: The study observed clonal expansion of CD4+ and CD8+ blood T cells by week 6 at 0.1 to 3.0 mg/kg.

Note on this clone: No antigen is known for it.

The receptor comes from an adult with an advanced solid tumor such as melanoma, head and neck, liver or kidney cancer. The input for sequencing was CD4+ or CD8+ T cells sorted from blood, taken in a trial of the OX40 agonist ivuxolimab.

Here the CDR3 DNA reads TGTGCCAGCAGCTTATTTCAGGGGAGGAAGGCTTTCTTT. Amino acid sequence: CASSLFQGRKAFF. The chain employs TRBV7-3 and TRBJ1-1; TRBD1 might be the D (6 bases). Trimming cost V 2 bases and J 11 bases, with 15 bases left between them. The CDR3 spans 13 residues. Germline V gene sequence: CDR1 SGHTA, CDR2 FQGTGA.